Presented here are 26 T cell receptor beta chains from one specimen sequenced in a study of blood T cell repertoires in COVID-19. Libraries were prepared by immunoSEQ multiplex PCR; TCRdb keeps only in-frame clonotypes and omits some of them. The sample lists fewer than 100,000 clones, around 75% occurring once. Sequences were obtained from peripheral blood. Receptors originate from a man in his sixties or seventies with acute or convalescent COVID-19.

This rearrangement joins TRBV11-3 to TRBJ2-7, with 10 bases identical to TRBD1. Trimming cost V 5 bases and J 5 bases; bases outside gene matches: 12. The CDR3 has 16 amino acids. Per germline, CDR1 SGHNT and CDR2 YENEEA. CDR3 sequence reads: CASSHEGTGVKNEQYF. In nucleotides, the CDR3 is TGTGCCAGCAGCCACGAAGGGACAGGGGTAAAGAACGAGCAGTACTTC.

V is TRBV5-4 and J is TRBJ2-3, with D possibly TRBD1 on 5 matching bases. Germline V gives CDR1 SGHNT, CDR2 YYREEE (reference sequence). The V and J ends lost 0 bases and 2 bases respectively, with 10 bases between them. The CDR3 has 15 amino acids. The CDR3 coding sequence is TGTGCCAGCAGCTTGGGGGGCTCCGACACAGATACGCAGTATTTT. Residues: CASSLGGSDTDTQYF.

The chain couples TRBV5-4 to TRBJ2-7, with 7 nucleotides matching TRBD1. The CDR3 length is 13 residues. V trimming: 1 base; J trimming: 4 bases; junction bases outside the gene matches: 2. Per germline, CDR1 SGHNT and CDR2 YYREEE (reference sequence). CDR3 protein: CASSLNRGYEQYF. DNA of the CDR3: TGTGCCAGCAGCTTGAACAGGGGATACGAGCAGTACTTC.

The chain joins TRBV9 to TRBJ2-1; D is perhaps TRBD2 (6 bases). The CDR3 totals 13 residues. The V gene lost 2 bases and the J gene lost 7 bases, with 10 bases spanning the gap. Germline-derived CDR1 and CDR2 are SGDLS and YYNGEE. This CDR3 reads CASSVDYGNEQFF. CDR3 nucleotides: TGTGCCAGCAGCGTGGACTATGGGAATGAGCAGTTCTTC.

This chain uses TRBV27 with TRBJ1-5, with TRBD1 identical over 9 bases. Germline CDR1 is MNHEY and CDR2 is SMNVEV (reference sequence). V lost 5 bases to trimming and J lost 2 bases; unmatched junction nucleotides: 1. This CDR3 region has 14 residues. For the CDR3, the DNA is TGTGCCAGCAGTAGGACAGGGGGCAATCAGCCCCAGCATTTT. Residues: CASSRTGGNQPQHF.

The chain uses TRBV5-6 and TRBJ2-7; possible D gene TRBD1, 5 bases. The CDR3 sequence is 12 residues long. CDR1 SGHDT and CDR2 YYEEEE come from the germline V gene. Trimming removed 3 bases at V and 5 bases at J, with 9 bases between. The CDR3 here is CASSSRTNEQYF. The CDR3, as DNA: TGTGCCAGCAGCTCACGGACAAACGAGCAGTACTTC. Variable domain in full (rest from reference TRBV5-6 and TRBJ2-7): DAGVTQSPTHLIKTRGQQVTLRCSPKSGHDTVSWYQQALGQGPQFIFQYYEEEERQRGNFPDRFSGHQFPNYSSELNVNALLLGDSALYLCASSSRTNEQYFGPGTRLTVT.

The CDR3, as DNA: TGCGCCAGCAGCCAAGATGCGGCCGGCGGAAACACCATATATTTT. Its translation is CASSQDAAGGNTIYF. This chain links TRBV4-1 with TRBJ1-3; D unclear. This CDR3 spans 15 amino acids. Germline CDR1 is MGHRA and CDR2 is YSYEKL. Trimming pared 0 bases from V and 4 bases from J, leaving 10 bases between.

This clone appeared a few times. CDR3 sequence (DNA): TGTGCCTGGAGCGGAGAGCCAGTTGGATATGGCTACACCTTC. Its protein is CAWSGEPVGYGYTF. The gene calls are TRBV30 and TRBJ1-2; no clear D. The germline CDR1 and CDR2 sequences are GTSNPN and SVGIG (reference sequence). V dropped 3 bases and J dropped 5 bases, with 16 bases sitting between them. CDR3 size: 14 residues.

CDR3 nucleotides: TGTGCCAGCAGCCCCAGAATCGGGACTCACCGGGGCTACACCTTC. This sequence encodes CASSPRIGTHRGYTF. The V call is TRBV5-6, the J call TRBJ1-2, with a possible D match to TRBD1 (5 bases). The CDR3 spans 15 residues. Germline CDR1 is SGHDT and CDR2 is YYEEEE. V lost 4 bases to trimming and J lost 8 bases, with 21 bases between them.

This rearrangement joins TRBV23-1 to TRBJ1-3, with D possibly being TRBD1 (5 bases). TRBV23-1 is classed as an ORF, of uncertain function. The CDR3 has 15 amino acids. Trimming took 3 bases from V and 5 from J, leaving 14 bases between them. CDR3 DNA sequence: TGCGCCAGCAGTCAGAAGACAGCTCCCAGAAACACCATATATTTT. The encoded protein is CASSQKTAPRNTIYF.

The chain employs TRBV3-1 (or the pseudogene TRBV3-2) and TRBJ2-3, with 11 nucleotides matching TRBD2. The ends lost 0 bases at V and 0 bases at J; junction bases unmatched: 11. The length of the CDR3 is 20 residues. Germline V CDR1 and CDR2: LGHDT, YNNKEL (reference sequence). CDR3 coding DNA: TGTGCCAGCAGCCAAGAACATCCGGCACTAGCGGGAGCTAGCACAGATACGCAGTATTTT. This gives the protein CASSQEHPALAGASTDTQYF.

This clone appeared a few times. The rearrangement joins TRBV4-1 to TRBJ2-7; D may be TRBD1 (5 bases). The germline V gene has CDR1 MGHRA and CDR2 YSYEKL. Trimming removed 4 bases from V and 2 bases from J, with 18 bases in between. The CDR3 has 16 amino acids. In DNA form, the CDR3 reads TGCGCCAGCAGCCCGAGACCAGCCAGGGCAACCTACGAGCAGTACTTC. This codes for CASSPRPARATYEQYF.

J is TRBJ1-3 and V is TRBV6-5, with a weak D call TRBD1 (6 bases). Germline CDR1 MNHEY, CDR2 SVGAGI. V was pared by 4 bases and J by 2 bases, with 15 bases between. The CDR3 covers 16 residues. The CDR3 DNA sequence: TGTGCCAGCAGTTGGGAACAGGGAGCGCCTGGAAACACCATATATTTT. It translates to CASSWEQGAPGNTIYF.

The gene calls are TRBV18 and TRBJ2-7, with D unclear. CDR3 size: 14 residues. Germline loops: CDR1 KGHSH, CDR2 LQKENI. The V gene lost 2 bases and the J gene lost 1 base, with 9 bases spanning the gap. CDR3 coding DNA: TGTGCCAGCTCACCATCCTCACAGTCCTACGAGCAGTACTTC. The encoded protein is CASSPSSQSYEQYF.

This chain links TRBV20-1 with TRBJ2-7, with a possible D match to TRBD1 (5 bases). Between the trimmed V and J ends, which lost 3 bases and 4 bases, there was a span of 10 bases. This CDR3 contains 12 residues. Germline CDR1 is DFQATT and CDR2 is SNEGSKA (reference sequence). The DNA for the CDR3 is TGCAGTGCTAGTGACAGTGTTTACGAGCAGTACTTC. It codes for CSASDSVYEQYF.

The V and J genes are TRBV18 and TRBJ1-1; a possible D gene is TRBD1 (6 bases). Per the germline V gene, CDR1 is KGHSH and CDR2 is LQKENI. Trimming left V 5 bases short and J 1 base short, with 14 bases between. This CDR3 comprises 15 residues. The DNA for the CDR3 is TGTGCCAGCTCATTTTATGCAGGGGAGAACACTGAAGCTTTCTTT. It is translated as CASSFYAGENTEAFF.

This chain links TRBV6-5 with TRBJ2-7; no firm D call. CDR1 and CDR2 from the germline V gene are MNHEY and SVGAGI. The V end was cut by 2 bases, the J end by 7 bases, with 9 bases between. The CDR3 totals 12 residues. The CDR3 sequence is CASSYPSREQYF. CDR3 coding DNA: TGTGCCAGCAGTTACCCCTCCAGAGAGCAGTACTTC.

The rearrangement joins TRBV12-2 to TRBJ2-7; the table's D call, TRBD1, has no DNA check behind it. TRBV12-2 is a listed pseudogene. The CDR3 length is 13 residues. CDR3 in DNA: TGTGCAGCTAGGGGGCAGGTTTCCTACGAGCAGTACTTC. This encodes CAARGQVSYEQYF.

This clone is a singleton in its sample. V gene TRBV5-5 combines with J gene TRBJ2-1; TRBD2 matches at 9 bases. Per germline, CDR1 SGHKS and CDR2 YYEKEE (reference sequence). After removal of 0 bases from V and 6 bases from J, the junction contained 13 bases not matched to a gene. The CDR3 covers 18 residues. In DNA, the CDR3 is TGTGCCAGCAGCTTGGCCTCGGCGGGAGGGCCCCCACGCAATGAGCAGTTCTTC. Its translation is CASSLASAGGPPRNEQFF. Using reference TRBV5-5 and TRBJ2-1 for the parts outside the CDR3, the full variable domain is DAGVTQSPTHLIKTRGQQVTLRCSPISGHKSVSWYQQVLGQGPQFIFQYYEKEERGRGNFPDRFSARQFPNYSSELNVNALLLGDSALYLCASSLASAGGPPRNEQFFGPGTRLTVL.

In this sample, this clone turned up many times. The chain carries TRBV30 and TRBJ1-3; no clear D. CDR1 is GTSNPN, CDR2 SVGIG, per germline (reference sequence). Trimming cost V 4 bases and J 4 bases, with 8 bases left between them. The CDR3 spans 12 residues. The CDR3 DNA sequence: TGTGCCTGGAAGCGGGCAGGAAACACCATATATTTT. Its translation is CAWKRAGNTIYF.

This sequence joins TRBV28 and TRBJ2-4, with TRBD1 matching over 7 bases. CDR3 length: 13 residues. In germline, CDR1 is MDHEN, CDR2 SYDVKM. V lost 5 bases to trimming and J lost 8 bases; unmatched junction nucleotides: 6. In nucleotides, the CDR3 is TGTGCCAGCAGTATAGGGGGCCGGGACATTCAGTACTTC. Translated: CASSIGGRDIQYF.

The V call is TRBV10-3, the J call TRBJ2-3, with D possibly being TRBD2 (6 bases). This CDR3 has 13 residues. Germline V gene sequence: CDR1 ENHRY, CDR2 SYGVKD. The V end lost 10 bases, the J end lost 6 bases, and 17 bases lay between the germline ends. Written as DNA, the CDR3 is TGTGCCACCCGGAGGGTTAGTGACGATACGCAGTATTTT. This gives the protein CATRRVSDDTQYF.

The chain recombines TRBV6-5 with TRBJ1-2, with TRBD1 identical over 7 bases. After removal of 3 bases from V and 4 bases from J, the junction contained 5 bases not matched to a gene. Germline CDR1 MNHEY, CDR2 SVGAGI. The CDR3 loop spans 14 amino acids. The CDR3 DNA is TGTGCCAGCAGTTATGACGGGACAGCCTATGGCTACACCTTC. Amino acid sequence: CASSYDGTAYGYTF.

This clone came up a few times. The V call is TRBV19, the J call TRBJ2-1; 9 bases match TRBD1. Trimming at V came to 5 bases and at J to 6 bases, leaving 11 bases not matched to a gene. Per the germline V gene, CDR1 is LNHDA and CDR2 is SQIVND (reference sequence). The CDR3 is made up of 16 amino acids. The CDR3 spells CASSFDRDRASNEQFF. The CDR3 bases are TGTGCCAGTAGTTTTGATCGGGACAGGGCTTCCAATGAGCAGTTCTTC.

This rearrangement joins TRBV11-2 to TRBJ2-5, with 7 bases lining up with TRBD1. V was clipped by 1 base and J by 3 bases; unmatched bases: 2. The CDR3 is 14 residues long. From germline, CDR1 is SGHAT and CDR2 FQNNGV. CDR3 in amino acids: CASSLGQGKETQYF. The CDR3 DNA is TGTGCCAGCAGCTTAGGACAGGGTAAAGAGACCCAGTACTTC.

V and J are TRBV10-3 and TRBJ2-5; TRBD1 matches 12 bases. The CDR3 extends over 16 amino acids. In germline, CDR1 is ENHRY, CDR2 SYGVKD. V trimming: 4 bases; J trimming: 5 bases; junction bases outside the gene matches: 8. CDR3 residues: CAISAGTGGVWETQYF. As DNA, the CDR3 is TGTGCCATCAGTGCCGGGACAGGGGGCGTCTGGGAGACCCAGTACTTC.